Each of the 7 T cell receptor beta chains below was sequenced from the same sample in a study of blood T cell repertoires in COVID-19. Profiling relied on immunoSEQ multiplex PCR, and the TCRdb table lists in-frame clones only, not all of them. The sample has about 320,000 clones, roughly nine tenths seen once. The source material was PBMCs or T cells enriched from blood (not recorded which). These receptors all come from a woman in her twenties or thirties who had been exposed to COVID-19.

The chain is built from TRBV5-1 and TRBJ2-4; 7 bases map to TRBD1. With V trimmed by 4 bases and J by 8 bases, 15 bases remained unmatched. Germline values: CDR1 SGHRS, CDR2 YFSETQ. This CDR3 is built from 16 residues. This CDR3 is CASSQQGESVPHIQYF. DNA for the CDR3: TGCGCCAGCAGCCAGCAGGGGGAGTCCGTTCCGCACATTCAGTACTTC.

The chain couples TRBV7-8 to TRBJ1-3; TRBD1 might be the D (6 bases). The CDR3 has 14 amino acids. The germline gives CDR1 SGHVS, CDR2 FQNEAQ. The V end was cut by 5 bases, the J end by 3 bases, with 11 bases between. The CDR3 DNA reads as TGTGCCAGCAGCGCACAGGGAAATGGAAACACCATATATTTT. Translated: CASSAQGNGNTIYF.

The chain employs TRBV5-1 and TRBJ2-1; 8 bases align to TRBD2. The ends lost 0 bases at V and 4 bases at J; junction bases unmatched: 6. The CDR3 runs to 16 residues. Germline lookup yields CDR1 SGHRS and CDR2 YFSETQ. The CDR3 DNA sequence: TGCGCCAGCAGCTTGGGGCGGGGGGCAGGATACAATGAGCAGTTCTTC. Amino acid sequence: CASSLGRGAGYNEQFF.

The chain links TRBV3-1 (or the pseudogene TRBV3-2) to TRBJ2-7; 10 bases fit TRBD2. In germline, CDR1 is LGHDT, CDR2 YNNKEL (reference sequence). The CDR3 contains 14 residues. With V trimmed by 3 bases and J by 7 bases, 6 bases remained unmatched. The CDR3 reads CASSHGAGGQEQYF. In nucleotides, the CDR3 is TGTGCCAGCAGCCATGGAGCGGGGGGGCAGGAGCAGTACTTC.

The chain recombines TRBV7-8 with TRBJ2-2; D perhaps matches TRBD2 (6 bases). The CDR3 covers 14 residues. V lost 6 bases and J lost 6, with 14 bases in between. Germline CDR1 is SGHVS and CDR2 is FQNEAQ. CDR3 in amino acids: CASRPGLLAGELFF. For the CDR3, the DNA is TGTGCCAGCAGGCCGGGACTTTTGGCCGGGGAGCTGTTTTTT. Using reference TRBV7-8 and TRBJ2-2 for the parts outside the CDR3, the full variable domain is GAGVSQSPRYKVAKRGQDVALRCDPISGHVSLFWYQQALGQGPEFLTYFQNEAQLDKSGLPSDRFFAERPEGSVSTLKIQRTQQEDSAVYLCASRPGLLAGELFFGEGSRLTVL.

The chain has TRBV25-1 and TRBJ1-4; D is unresolved. Trimming took 6 bases from V and 6 from J, leaving 11 bases between them. There are 13 residues in the CDR3. Germline-derived CDR1 and CDR2 are MGHDK and SYGVNS. The CDR3 nucleotides read TGTGCCAGCAGAGGCAGGACTTATGAAAAACTGTTTTTT. This codes for CASRGRTYEKLFF. Filled out from reference TRBV25-1 and TRBJ1-4, the complete variable domain reads EADIYQTPRYLVIGTGKKITLECSQTMGHDKMYWYQQDPGMELHLIHYSYGVNSTEKGDLSSESTVSRIRTEHFPLTLESARPSHTSQYLCASRGRTYEKLFFGSGTQLSVL.

V is TRBV5-1 and J is TRBJ2-5; D is unclear. Per germline, CDR1 SGHRS and CDR2 YFSETQ. The V end lost 4 bases, the J end lost 4 bases, and 20 bases lay between the germline ends. The CDR3 loop spans 16 amino acids. CDR3 in DNA: TGCGCCAGCAGCCGCCTGCCGTTTACCTCCGGAGAGACCCAGTACTTC. Protein product: CASSRLPFTSGETQYF.